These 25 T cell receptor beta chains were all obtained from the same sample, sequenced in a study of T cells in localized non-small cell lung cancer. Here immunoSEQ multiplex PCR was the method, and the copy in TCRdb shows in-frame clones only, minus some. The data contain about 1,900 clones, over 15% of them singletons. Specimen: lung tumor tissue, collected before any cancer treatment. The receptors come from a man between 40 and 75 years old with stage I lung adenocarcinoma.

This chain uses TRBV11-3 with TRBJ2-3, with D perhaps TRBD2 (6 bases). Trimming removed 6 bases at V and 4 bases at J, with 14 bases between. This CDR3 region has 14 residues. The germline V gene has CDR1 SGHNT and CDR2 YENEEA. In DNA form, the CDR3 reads TGTGCCAGCAGAAGCGGGTGGGGAGCAGATACGCAGTATTTT. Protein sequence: CASRSGWGADTQYF.

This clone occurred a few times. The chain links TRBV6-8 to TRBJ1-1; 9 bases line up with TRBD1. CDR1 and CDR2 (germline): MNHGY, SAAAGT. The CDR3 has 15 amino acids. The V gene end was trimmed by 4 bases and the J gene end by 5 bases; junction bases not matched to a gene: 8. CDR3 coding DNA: TGTGCCAGCAGTTCTACGGACAGGGGTGGGACTGAAGCTTTCTTT. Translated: CASSSTDRGGTEAFF.

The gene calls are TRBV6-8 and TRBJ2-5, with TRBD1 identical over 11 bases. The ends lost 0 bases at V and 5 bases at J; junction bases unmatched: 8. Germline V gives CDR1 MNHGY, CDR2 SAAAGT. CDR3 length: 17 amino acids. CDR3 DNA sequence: TGTGCCAGCAGTTACTCAAGGACAGGGGGCCGTGGGGAGACCCAGTACTTC. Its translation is CASSYSRTGGRGETQYF.

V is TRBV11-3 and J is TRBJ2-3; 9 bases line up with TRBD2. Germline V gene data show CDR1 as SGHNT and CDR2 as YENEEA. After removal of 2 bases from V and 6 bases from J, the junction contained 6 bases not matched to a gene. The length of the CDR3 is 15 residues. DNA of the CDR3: TGTGCCAGCAGCTTAACGGCTAGCGGGATCGATACGCAGTATTTT. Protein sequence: CASSLTASGIDTQYF. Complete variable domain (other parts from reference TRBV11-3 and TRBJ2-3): EAGVVQSPRYKIIEKKQPVAFWCNPISGHNTLYWYLQNLGQGPELLIRYENEEAVDDSQLPKDRFSAERLKGVDSTLKIQPAELGDSAVYLCASSLTASGIDTQYFGPGTRLTVL.

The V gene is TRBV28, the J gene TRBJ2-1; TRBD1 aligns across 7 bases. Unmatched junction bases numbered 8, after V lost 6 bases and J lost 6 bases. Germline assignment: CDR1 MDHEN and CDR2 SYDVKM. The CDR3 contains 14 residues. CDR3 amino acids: CASSLSNRGNEQFF. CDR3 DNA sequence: TGTGCCAGCAGCTTGTCAAACAGGGGCAATGAGCAGTTCTTC.

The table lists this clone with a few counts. The CDR3 region is CASSQWGANVLTF. The CDR3, as DNA: TGTGCCAGCAGTCAGTGGGGGGCCAACGTCCTGACTTTC. The chain combines TRBV6-8 with TRBJ2-6; D is ambiguous. The CDR3 consists of 13 residues. Germline V gene sequence: CDR1 MNHGY, CDR2 SAAAGT. Trimming cost V 5 bases and J 4 bases, with 6 bases left between them.

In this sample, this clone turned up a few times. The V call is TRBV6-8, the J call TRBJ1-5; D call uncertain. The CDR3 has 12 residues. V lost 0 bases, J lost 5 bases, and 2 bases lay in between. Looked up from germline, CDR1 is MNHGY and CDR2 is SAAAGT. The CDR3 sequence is CASSYSDQPQHF. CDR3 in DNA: TGTGCCAGCAGTTACTCTGATCAGCCCCAGCATTTT.

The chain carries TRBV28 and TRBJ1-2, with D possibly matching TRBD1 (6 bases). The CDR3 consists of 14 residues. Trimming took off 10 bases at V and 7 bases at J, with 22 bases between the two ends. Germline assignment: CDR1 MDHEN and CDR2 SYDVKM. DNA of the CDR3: TGTGCCACCCGAACAGGGCTCCGAGGGGGTGGCTACACCTTC. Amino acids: CATRTGLRGGGYTF.

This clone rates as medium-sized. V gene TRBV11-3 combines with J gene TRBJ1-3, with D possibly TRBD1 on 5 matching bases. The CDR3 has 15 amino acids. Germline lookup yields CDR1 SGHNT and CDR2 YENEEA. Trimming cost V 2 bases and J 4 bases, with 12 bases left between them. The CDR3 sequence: CASSLSGTVGNTIYF. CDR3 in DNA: TGTGCCAGCAGCTTATCCGGGACCGTCGGAAACACCATATATTTT. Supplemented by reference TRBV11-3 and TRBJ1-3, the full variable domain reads EAGVVQSPRYKIIEKKQPVAFWCNPISGHNTLYWYLQNLGQGPELLIRYENEEAVDDSQLPKDRFSAERLKGVDSTLKIQPAELGDSAVYLCASSLSGTVGNTIYFGEGSWLTVV.

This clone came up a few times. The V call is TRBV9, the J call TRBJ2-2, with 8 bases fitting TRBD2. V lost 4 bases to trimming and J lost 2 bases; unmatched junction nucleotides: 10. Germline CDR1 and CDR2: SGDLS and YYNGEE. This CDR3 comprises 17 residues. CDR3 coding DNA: TGTGCCAGCAGCCCGACGTCGCGGGGGGTTAACACCGGGGAGCTGTTTTTT. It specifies CASSPTSRGVNTGELFF.

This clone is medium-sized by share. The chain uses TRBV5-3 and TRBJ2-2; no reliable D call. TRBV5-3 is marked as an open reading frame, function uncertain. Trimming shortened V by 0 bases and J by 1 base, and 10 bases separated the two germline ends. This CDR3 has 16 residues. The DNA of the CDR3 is TGTGCCAGAAGCTTGGAGGACGGAGTGAACACCGGGGAGCTGTTTTTT. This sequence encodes CARSLEDGVNTGELFF.

For the CDR3, the DNA is TGTGCCAGCAGCTTGGCGGGAGGGCTCTCCTACGAGCAGTACTTC. This encodes CASSLAGGLSYEQYF. The genes are TRBV11-3 and TRBJ2-7, with 9 bases aligning to TRBD2. Per the germline V gene, CDR1 is SGHNT and CDR2 is YENEEA. With V trimmed by 3 bases and J by 0 bases, 3 bases remained unmatched. The CDR3 contains 15 residues.

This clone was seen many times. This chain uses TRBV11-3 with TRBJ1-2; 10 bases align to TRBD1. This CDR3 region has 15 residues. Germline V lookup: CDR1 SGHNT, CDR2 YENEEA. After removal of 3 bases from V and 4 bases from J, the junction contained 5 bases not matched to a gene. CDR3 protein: CASSFDRGQVYGYTF. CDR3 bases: TGTGCCAGCAGCTTTGACAGGGGGCAGGTCTATGGCTACACCTTC.

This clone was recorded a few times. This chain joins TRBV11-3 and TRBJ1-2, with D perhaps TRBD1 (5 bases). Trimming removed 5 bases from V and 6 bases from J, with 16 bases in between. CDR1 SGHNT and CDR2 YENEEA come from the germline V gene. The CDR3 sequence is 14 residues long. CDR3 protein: CASSPGTWDHGYTF. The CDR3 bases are TGTGCCAGCAGCCCCGGGACGTGGGACCATGGCTACACCTTC.

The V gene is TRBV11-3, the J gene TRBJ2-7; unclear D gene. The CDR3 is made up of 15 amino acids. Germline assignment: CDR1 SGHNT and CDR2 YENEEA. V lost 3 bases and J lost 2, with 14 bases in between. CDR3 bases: TGTGCCAGCAGCTTTGAAGCGCGAGGAACCTACGAGCAGTACTTC. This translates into CASSFEARGTYEQYF.

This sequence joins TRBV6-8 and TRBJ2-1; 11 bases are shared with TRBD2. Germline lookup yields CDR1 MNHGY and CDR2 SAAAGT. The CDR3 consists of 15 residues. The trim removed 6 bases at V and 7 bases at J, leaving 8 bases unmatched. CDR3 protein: CASRPVAGGFNEQFF. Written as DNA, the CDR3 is TGTGCCAGCAGACCGGTAGCGGGAGGGTTTAATGAGCAGTTCTTC.

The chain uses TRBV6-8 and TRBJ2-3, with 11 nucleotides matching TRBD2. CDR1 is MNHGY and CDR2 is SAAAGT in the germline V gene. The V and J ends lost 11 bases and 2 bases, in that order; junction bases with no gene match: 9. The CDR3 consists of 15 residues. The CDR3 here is CAARLAGQTTDTQYF. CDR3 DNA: TGTGCCGCAAGACTAGCGGGGCAAACCACAGATACGCAGTATTTT.

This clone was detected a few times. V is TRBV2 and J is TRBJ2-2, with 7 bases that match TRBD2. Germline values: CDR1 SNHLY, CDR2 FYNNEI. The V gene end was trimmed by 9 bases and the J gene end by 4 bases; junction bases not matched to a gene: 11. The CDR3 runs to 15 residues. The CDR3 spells CASKPGAGTTGELFF. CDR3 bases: TGTGCCAGTAAGCCGGGAGCGGGGACCACCGGGGAGCTGTTTTTT. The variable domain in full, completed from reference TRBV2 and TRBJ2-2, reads EPEVTQTPSHQVTQMGQEVILRCVPISNHLYFYWYRQILGQKVEFLVSFYNNEISEKSEIFDDQFSVERPDGSNFTLKIRSTKLEDSAMYFCASKPGAGTTGELFFGEGSRLTVL.

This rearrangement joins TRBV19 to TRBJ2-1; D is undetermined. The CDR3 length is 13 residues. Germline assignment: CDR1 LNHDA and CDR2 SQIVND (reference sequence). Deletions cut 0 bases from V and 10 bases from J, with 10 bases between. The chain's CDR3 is CASSIDRRVEQFF. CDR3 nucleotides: TGTGCCAGTAGTATAGATCGAAGGGTAGAGCAGTTCTTC.

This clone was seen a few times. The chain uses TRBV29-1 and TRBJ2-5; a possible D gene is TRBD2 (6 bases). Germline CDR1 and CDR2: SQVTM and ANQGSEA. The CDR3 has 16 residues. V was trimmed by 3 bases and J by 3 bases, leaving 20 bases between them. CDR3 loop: CSVDGLEGKREETQYF. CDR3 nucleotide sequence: TGCAGCGTTGATGGGTTGGAGGGAAAGCGCGAAGAGACCCAGTACTTC.

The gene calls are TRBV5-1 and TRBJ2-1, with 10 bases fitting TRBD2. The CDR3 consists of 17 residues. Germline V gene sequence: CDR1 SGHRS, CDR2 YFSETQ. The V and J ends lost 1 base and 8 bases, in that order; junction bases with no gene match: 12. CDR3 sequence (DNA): TGCGCCAGCAGCTTGCGAAGCGGGAGGGCCAAGGGGGATGAGCAGTTCTTC. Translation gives CASSLRSGRAKGDEQFF.

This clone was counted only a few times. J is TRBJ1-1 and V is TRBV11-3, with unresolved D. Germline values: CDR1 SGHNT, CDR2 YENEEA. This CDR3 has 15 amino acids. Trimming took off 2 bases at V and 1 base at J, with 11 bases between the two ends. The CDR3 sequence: CASSLHRAGNTEAFF. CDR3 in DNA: TGTGCCAGCAGCTTACATAGGGCGGGGAACACTGAAGCTTTCTTT.

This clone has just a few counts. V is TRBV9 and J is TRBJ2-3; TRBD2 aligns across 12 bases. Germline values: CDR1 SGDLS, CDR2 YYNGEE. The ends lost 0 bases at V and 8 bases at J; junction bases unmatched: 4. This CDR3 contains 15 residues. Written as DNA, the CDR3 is TGTGCCAGCAGCGTAGGTTCTAGCGGGGGGGCTACGCAGTATTTT. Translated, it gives CASSVGSSGGATQYF.

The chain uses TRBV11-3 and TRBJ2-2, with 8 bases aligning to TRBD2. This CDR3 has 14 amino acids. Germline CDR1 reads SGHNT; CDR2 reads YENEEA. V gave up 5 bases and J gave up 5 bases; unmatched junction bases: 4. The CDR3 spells CASSQASGTGELFF. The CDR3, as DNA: TGTGCCAGCAGCCAAGCTAGCGGGACCGGGGAGCTGTTTTTT.

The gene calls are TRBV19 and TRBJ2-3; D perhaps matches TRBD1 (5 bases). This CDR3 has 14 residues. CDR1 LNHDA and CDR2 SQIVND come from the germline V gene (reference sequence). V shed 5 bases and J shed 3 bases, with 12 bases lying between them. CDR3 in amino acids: CASSPTTVTDTQYF. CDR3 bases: TGTGCCAGTAGTCCTACGACAGTAACAGATACGCAGTATTTT.